Reported below is one T cell receptor beta chain. Its specificity is unknown. The data are from a study of cytomegalovirus exposure and HLA in healthy donors. Study findings and constraints: For most TCR sequences rarity was the rule, although some public TCRs occurred in many donors.

Method: immunoSEQ multiplex PCR; TCRdb's copy keeps in-frame clones and lacks some. The sample has some 120,000 clones, 70% to 90% seen once. This CDR3 has 16 amino acids. The germline V gene encodes CDR1 SGHAT and CDR2 FQNNGV. V lost 0 bases, J lost 2 bases, and 13 bases lay in between. V is TRBV11-2 and J is TRBJ1-1; D remains unclear. The sequenced sample consisted of PBMCs. This TCR derives from a woman in her 30s in good health and CMV-seronegative. CDR3 in DNA: TGTGCCAGCAGCTTAGATCATATCAGGCTAAACACTGAAGCTTTCTTT. Its translation is CASSLDHIRLNTEAFF.